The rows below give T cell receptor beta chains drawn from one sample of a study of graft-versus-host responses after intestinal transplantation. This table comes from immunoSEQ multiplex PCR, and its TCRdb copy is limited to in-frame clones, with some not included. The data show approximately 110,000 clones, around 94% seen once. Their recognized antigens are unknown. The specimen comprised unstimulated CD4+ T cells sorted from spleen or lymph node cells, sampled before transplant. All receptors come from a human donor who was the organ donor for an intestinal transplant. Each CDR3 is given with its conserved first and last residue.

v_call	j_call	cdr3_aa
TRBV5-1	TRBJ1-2	CASSLRTGGSSGYTF
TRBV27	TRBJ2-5	CASSRDGTYQETQYF
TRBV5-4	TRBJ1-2	CASSSRDRELGGGYTF
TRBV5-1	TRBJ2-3	CASSSEPGPPDTQYF
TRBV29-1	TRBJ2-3	CSVAGGLAGSTDTQYF
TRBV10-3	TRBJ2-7	CAIKVGQSSYEQYF
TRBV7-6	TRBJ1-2	CASSLGTGDGYTF
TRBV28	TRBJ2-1	CASSFQGIYNEQFF
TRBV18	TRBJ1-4	CASSPDLDRAEKLFF
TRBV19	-	CASSRGRNSYEQYF
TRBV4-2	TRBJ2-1	CASSQEGLAAYNEQFF
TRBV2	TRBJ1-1	CASRPRLGGNTEAFF
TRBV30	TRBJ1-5	CAWSTGNQPQHF
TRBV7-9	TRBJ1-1	CASRGLNTEAFF
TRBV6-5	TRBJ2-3	CASSFRGAWTQYF
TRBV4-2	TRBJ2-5	CASSQEAIQETQYF
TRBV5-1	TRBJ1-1	CASSLTGWMNTEAFF
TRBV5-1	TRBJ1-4	CASSFQGLSEKLFF
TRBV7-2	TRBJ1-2	CASSPDRGYGYTF
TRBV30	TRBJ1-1	CAWEQGFNTEAFF
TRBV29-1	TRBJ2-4	CSVASGRTGKNIQYF
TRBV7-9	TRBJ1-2	CASSSPQGYGYTF
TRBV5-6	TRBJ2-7	CASSLRPYEQYF
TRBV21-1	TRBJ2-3	CASSKGRSTDTQYF
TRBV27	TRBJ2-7	CASKGEESYEQYF